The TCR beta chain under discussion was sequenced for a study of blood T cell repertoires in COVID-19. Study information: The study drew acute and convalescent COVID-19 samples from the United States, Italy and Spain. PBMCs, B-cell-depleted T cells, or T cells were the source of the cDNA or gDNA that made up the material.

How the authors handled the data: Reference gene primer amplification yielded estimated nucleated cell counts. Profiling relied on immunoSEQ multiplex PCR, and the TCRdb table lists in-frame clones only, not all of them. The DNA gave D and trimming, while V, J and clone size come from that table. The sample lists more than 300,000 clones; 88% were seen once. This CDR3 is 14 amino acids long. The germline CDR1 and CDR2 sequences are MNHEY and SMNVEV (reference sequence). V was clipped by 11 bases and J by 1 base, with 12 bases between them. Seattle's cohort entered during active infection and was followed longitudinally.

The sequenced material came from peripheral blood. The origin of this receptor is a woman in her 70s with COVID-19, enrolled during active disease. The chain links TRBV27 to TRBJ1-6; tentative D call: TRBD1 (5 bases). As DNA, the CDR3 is TGTGCCCCCATCCAGGGATCCTATAATTCACCCCTCCACTTT. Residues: CAPIQGSYNSPLHF.